Following are 22 T cell receptor beta chains from one sample sequenced in a study of CXCR3-negative and CXCR3-positive naive CD8 T cells. The antigens for these receptors are not known. In preparing the TRB cDNA libraries, 5' RACE with UMI labels was used. TCRdb reprocessed the 5' RACE reads; each CDR3 protein has one entry and no DNA is given. The listing records about 63,000 distinct CDR3 sequences. General study findings and limits: Hydrophobicity was higher for TRB CDR3s found in CXCR3-positive naive cells than in CXCR3-negative naive cells.

The material sequenced was naive CXCR3+ CD8+ T cells from blood. As to subset: CD45RO-CCR7+CD27+CD95- naive CD8+ T cells expressing CXCR3 (TNR3+). The receptors here all came from a human donor in good health. Some clones in this sample may be carry-over from other donors' samples.

The chain has TRBV21-1 and TRBJ2-1; the TRBD1 assignment by TCRdb is unverifiable without DNA. TRBV21-1 is a listed pseudogene. The CDR3 is made up of 16 amino acids. CDR3 residues: CASSNFPQGDDNEQFF.

The CDR3 region is CSARDIDSYNQPQHF. The chain uses TRBV20-1 and TRBJ1-5; the D gene TCRdb calls, TRBD1, cannot be checked with no DNA. This CDR3 is built from 15 residues. Germline assignment: CDR1 DFQATT and CDR2 SNEGSKA (reference sequence).

The chain joins TRBV6-2 or TRBV6-3 to TRBJ2-7. The CDR3 length is 16 residues. The germline gives CDR1 MNHEY, CDR2 SVGEGT. CDR3 amino acids: CASSHNSQRISYEQYF.

This chain's CDR3 is CSAAGDRDRGPNEQFF. This sequence joins TRBV29-1 and TRBJ2-1; there is no DNA to check the TCRdb D call of TRBD1. CDR3 length equals 16 residues. The germline gives CDR1 SQVTM, CDR2 ANQGSEA.

J is TRBJ2-6 and V is TRBV29-1. CDR3 size: 18 residues. The V gene's germline CDR1 is SQVTM and CDR2 ANQGSEA. The CDR3 reads CSVEESVTRRSGANVLTF.

Frequency places this clonotype as medium-sized. V is TRBV6-2 or TRBV6-3 and J is TRBJ2-1. Germline V lookup: CDR1 MNHEY, CDR2 SVGEGT. There are 15 residues in the CDR3. The CDR3 reads CASSASGVVLDEQFF.

V gene TRBV29-1 combines with J gene TRBJ2-1; TCRdb calls TRBD2, which cannot be checked without DNA. This CDR3 has 13 amino acids. CDR1 is SQVTM and CDR2 is ANQGSEA in the germline V gene. The chain's CDR3 is CSVALAGANEQFF.

The chain combines TRBV6-1 with TRBJ2-1. Per the germline V gene, CDR1 is MNHNS and CDR2 is SASEGT. This CDR3 has 15 residues. The CDR3 reads CASSEGRFTYNEQFF.

The CDR3 protein is CASSQTGQGGTDTQYF. The gene calls are TRBV4-3 and TRBJ2-3; the D gene TCRdb calls, TRBD1, cannot be checked with no DNA. This CDR3 spans 16 amino acids. The V gene's germline CDR1 is LGHNA and CDR2 YSLEER.

The V and J genes are TRBV6-5 and TRBJ2-5; with no DNA, the TCRdb D assignment of TRBD1 cannot be verified. Germline V CDR1 and CDR2: MNHEY, SVGAGI. CDR3 length: 14 amino acids. Here the CDR3 reads CASSLPGPWETQYF.

V gene TRBV29-1 combines with J gene TRBJ2-5. The CDR3 extends over 13 amino acids. Germline CDR1 reads SQVTM; CDR2 reads ANQGSEA. The CDR3 region is CSAEPEYQETQYF.

This chain connects TRBV29-1 to TRBJ2-5; TCRdb indicates TRBD2, and absent DNA this call remains unverified. The CDR3 runs to 15 residues. Per the germline V gene, CDR1 is SQVTM and CDR2 is ANQGSEA. Here the CDR3 reads CSVLARTAYQETQYF. Full variable domain (missing parts from reference TRBV29-1 and TRBJ2-5): SAVISQKPSRDICQRGTSLTIQCQVDSQVTMMFWYRQQPGQSLTLIATANQGSEATYESGFVIDKFPISRPNLTFSTLTVSNMSPEDSSIYLCSVLARTAYQETQYFGPGTRLLVL.

CDR3 residues: CASSYGDSNYGYTF. This chain joins TRBV6-5 and TRBJ1-2; TCRdb lists TRBD1, though no DNA is available to test this call. CDR1 MNHEY and CDR2 SVGAGI come from the germline V gene. This CDR3 spans 14 amino acids.

The rearrangement links TRBV29-1 to TRBJ2-1; the D gene TCRdb calls, TRBD2, cannot be checked with no DNA. This CDR3 has 15 amino acids. Per the germline V gene, CDR1 is SQVTM and CDR2 is ANQGSEA. CDR3 amino acids: CSVRSGRTKNNEQFF.

V and J are TRBV7-7 and TRBJ2-1; TCRdb calls TRBD2, which cannot be checked without DNA. The CDR3 contains 14 residues. Germline V lookup: CDR1 SSHAT, CDR2 FNYEAQ (reference sequence). This CDR3 is CASSQRGGLDEQFF.

The gene calls are TRBV9 and TRBJ2-4; lacking DNA, the TRBD1 call made by TCRdb goes unchecked. Germline loops: CDR1 SGDLS, CDR2 YYNGEE. The CDR3 spans 17 residues. This chain's CDR3 is CASSVDLSAGFENIQYF.

This chain connects TRBV6-5 to TRBJ2-1. Per the germline V gene, CDR1 is MNHEY and CDR2 is SVGAGI. The CDR3 has 16 amino acids. The CDR3 loop reads CASSPDQGLYYNEQFF.

CDR3 protein: CASSDRALRSDTQYF. This chain connects TRBV10-1 to TRBJ2-3; the TRBD1 assignment by TCRdb is unverifiable without DNA. The CDR3 spans 15 residues. Germline CDR1 is WNHNN and CDR2 is SYGVQD (reference sequence).

This sequence joins TRBV20-1 and TRBJ2-7; the TCRdb D gene call, TRBD1, has no DNA to confirm it. CDR1 is DFQATT, CDR2 SNEGSKA, per germline (reference sequence). The CDR3 length is 15 residues. CDR3 residues: CSARPETGGHYEQYF.

This chain uses TRBV29-1 with TRBJ1-3. The CDR3 consists of 13 residues. CDR1 SQVTM and CDR2 ANQGSEA come from the germline V gene. The CDR3 region is CSVETDSGNTIYF.

This chain connects TRBV29-1 to TRBJ2-1; absent DNA, TCRdb's TRBD1 call cannot be checked. This CDR3 is built from 14 residues. The germline CDR1 and CDR2 sequences are SQVTM and ANQGSEA. The CDR3 here is CSVEPRDGDNEQFF.

This chain uses TRBV6-4 with TRBJ2-1. This CDR3 is built from 14 residues. CDR1 and CDR2 (germline): MRHNA, SNTAGT. The CDR3 sequence: CASSDDGEFEEQFF.